This T cell receptor (beta chain) was identified during a study of blood T cells in healthy people across ages. As concerns this clonotype: What it binds is unknown. At one boundary the junction diverges from the germline segment, which might be a read error.

This CDR3 comprises 15 residues. Germline V gene data show CDR1 as DFQATT and CDR2 as SNEGSKA (reference sequence). Points from the study as a whole: Relative to aged donors, long-lived donors carried more naive CD4+ cells and displayed higher diversity. TCR beta diversity per million T cells fell roughly linearly with age.

With a J-beta primer mix and a sample-barcoded 5' primer, a second PCR ran about 7 to 11 cycles. Sequencing yielded, for each sample, at least 2.5 million paired-end reads carrying CDR3. TCRdb analysed the 5' RACE reads with MiXCR anew, one entry per CDR3 protein. The table lists 650,000 to 950,000 distinct CDR3 sequences, under 45% of them singletons. Staff drew approximately 9.7 milliliters of peripheral blood from each donor. This TCR came from a man aged 55 to 70 in good health. The sequenced sample consisted of blood. This chain uses TRBV20-1 with TRBJ1-5; D is perhaps TRBD1 (6 bases). In nucleotides, the CDR3 is TGCAGTGCTAGACAACAGGGAAGTTTGTATCACCCCCAGCATTTT. Its protein is CSARQQGSLYHPQHF.